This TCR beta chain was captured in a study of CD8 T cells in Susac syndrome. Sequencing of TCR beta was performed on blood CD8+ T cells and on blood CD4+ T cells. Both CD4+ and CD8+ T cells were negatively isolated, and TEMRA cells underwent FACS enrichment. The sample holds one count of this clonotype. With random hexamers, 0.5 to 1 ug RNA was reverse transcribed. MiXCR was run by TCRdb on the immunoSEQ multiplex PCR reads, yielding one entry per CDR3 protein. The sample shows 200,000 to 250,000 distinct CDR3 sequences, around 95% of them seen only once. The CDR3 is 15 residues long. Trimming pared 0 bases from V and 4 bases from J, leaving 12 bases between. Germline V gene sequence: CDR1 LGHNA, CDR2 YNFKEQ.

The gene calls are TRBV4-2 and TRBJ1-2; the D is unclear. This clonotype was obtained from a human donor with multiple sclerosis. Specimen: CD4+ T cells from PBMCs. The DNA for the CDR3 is TGTGCCAGCAGCCAAGAACAGCGTTACTTCTATGGCTACACCTTC. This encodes CASSQEQRYFYGYTF.